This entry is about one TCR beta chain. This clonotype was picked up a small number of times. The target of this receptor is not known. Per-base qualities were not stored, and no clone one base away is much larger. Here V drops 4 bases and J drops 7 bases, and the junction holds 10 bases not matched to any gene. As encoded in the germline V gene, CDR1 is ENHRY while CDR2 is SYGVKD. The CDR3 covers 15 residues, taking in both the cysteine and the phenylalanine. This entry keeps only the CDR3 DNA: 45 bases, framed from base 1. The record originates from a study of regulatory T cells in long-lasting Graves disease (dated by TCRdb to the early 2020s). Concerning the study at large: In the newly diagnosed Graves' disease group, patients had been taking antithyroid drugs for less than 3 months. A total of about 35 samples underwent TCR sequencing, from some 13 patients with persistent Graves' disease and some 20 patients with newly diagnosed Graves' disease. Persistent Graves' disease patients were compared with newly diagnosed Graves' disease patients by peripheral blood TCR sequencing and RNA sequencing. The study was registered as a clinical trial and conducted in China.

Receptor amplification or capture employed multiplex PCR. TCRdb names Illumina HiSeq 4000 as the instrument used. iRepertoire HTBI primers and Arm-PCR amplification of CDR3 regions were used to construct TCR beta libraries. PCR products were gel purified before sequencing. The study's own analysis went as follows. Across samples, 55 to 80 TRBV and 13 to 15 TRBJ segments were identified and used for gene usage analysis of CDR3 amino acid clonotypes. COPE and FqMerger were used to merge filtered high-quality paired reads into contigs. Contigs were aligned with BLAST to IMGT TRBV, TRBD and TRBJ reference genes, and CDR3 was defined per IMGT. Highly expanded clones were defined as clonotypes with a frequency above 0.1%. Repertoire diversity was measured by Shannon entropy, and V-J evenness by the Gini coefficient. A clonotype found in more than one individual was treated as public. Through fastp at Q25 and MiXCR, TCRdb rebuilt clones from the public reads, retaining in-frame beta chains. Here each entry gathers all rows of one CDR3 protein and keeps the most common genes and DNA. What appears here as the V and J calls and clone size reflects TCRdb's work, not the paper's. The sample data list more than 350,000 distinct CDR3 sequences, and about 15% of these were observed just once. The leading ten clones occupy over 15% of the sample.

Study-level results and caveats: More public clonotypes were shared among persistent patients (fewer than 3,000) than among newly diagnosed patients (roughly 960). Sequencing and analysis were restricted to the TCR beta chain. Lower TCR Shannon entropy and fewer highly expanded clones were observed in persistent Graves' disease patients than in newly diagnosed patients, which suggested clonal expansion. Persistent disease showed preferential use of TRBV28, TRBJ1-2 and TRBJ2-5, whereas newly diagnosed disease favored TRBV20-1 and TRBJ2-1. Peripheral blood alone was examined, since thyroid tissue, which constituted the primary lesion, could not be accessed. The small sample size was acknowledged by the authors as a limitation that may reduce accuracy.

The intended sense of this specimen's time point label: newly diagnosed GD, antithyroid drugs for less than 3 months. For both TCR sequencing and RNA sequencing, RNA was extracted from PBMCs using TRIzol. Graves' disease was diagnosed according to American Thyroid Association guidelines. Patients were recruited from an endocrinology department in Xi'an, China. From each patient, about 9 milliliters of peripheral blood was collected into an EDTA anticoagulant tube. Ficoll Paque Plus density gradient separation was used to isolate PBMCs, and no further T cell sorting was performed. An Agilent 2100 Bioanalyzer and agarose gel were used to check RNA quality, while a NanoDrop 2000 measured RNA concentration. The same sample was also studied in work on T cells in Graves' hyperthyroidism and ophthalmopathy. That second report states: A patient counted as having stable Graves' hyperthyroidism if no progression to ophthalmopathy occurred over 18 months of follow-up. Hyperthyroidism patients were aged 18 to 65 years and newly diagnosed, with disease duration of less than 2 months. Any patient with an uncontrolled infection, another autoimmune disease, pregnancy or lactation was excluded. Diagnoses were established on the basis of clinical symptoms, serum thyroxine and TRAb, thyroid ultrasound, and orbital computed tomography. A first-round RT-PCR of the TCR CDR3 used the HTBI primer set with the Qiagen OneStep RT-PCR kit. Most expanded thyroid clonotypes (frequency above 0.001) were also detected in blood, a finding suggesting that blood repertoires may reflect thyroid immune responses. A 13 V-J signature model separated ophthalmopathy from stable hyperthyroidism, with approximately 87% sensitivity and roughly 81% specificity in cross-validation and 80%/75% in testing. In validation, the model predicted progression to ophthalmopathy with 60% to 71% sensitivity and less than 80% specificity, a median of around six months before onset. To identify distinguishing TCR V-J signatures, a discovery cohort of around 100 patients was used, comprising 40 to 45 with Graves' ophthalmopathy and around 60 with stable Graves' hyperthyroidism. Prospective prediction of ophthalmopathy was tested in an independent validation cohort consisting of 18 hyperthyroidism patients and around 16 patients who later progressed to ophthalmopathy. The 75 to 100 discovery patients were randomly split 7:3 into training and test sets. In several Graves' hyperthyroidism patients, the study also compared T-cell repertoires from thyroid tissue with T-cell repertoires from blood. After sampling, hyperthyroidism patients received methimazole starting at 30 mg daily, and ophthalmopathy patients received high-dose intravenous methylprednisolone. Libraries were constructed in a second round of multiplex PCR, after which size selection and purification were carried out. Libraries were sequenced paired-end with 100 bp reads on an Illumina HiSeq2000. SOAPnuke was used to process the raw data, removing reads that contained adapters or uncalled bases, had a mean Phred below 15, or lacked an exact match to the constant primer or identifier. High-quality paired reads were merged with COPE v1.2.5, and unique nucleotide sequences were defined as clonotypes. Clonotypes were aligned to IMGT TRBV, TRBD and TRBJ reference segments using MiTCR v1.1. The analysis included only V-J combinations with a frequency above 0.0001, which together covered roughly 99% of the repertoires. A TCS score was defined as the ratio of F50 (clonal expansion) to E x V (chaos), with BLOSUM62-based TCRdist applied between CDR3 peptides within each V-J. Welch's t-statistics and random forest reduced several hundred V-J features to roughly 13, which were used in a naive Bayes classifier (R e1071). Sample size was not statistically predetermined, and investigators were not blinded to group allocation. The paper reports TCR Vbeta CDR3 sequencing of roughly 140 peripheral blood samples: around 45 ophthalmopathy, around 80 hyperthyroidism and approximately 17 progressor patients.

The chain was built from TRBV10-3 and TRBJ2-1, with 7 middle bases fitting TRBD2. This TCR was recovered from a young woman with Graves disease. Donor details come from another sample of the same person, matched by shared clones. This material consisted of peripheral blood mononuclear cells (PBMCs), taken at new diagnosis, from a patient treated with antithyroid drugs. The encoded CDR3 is CAISGRRTGGNEQFF. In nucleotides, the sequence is TGTGCCATCAGTGGAAGGAGGACGGGAGGAAATGAGCAGTTCTTC.